This T cell receptor beta chain was found in a study of molecular identifiers for immune sequencing clone quantification. For this clonotype: Its antigen is currently unknown. Likely a read error: the CDR3 ends without its conserved phenylalanine or tryptophan.

Study findings and constraints: With a barcode shared among identical TCR molecules, highly expanded clone sizes could be underestimated.

The naive CD8 libraries originated from between 20,000 and 1,000,000 sorted cells and drew on 10%, 30% or 50% RNA. For naive CD8 T cells, sorting used the CD8+CD4-CCR7+CD45RA+ phenotype. Germline V gene data show CDR1 as MNHEY and CDR2 as SVGEGT. The V and J ends lost 2 bases and 0 bases respectively, with 5 bases between them. This CDR3 comprises 13 residues. In TCRdb, the PCR reads were re-called with MiXCR into one record per CDR3 protein. Altogether roughly 71,000 distinct CDR3 sequences are present, roughly 18% being singletons, with the ten largest covering 1.5% to 1.9%. The J gene is TRBJ2-7, the V gene TRBV6-2 or TRBV6-3; D remains ambiguous. This receptor was identified in a human donor in good health. Some libraries in this study had Jurkat cell RNA spiked in. The sample was naive CD8+ T cells from blood, with Jurkat cell RNA spiked in. Subset denoted: FACS-sorted CD8+CD4-CCR7+CD45RA+ naive T cells. The CDR3 spells CASSYLHSYEQYL. The CDR3 bases are TGTGCCAGCAGTTACCTCCACTCCTACGAGCAGTACCTC.